This T cell receptor beta chain was sequenced in a study of CD8+CD57+ T cells in acquired aplastic anemia. At the level of the study: Sorted CD4+ plus CD8+ cells gave DNA averaging roughly 3 ug. There were approximately 9.9 million reads, on average, for CD4+ cells from healthy donors. Study conclusions and caveats: In common between the patients and the controls were around 29 CD8+ CDR3 sequences. Between patients and controls, CD8+ Simpson's diversity did not vary significantly.

V lost 4 bases and J lost 5; bases outside the gene matches: 4. From germline, CDR1 is SNHLY and CDR2 FYNNEI. This CDR3 is built from 13 residues. Genomic DNA was employed as the template in profiling TCR beta VDJ and CDR3. Each CDR3 protein is one row after TCRdb ran MiXCR on the reads. The profile covers about 210,000 distinct CDR3 sequences, with about 59% appearing a single time and over 25% taken by the ten largest. A word on this clonotype: The antigen remains unidentified.

The chain is built from TRBV2 and TRBJ2-5; 7 bases are shared with TRBD2. This TCR was recovered from a human donor in good health. The specimen sequenced was sorted CD4+, CD8+, or CD8+CD57+ T cells (not recorded which) from PBMCs. The CDR3 coding sequence is TGTGCCAGCAGTGCCCTTAGCGGGGAGACCCAGTACTTC. Encoded protein: CASSALSGETQYF. Filled out from reference TRBV2 and TRBJ2-5, the complete variable domain reads EPEVTQTPSHQVTQMGQEVILRCVPISNHLYFYWYRQILGQKVEFLVSFYNNEISEKSEIFDDQFSVERPDGSNFTLKIRSTKLEDSAMYFCASSALSGETQYFGPGTRLLVL.